The 14 T cell receptor beta chains presented below share a single source sample, sequenced in a study of identical twins. MiXCR, run by TCRdb on the 5' RACE reads, gives a single entry per CDR3 protein. This table has roughly 350,000 distinct CDR3 sequences, about 9% appearing once. Sequencing was done on a sample of naive T cells sorted from blood. The receptors were sampled from a woman between 45 and 60 years old in good health.

This chain joins TRBV15 and TRBJ2-5; 11 bases agree with TRBD2. CDR1 is LNHNV, CDR2 YYDKDF, per germline (reference sequence). This CDR3 comprises 17 residues. The J segment lost 5 bases and the V segment lost 1 base, leaving 9 bases of the junction unmatched. The CDR3 bases are TGTGCCACCAGCAGAGCCCGAACTAGCGGGAGAGGGGAGACCCAGTACTTC. This translates into CATSRARTSGRGETQYF.

This clonotype has just a few counts. The chain has TRBV28 and TRBJ2-3, with 9 bases that match TRBD2. The CDR3 loop spans 15 amino acids. Germline CDR1 is MDHEN and CDR2 is SYDVKM. Losses at the gene ends were 9 bases for V and 5 bases for J; bases not matched to a gene: 12. CDR3 sequence (DNA): TGTGCCAGGGGCGGGACTAGCAAGGGGGAAGATACGCAGTATTTT. It yields the protein CARGGTSKGEDTQYF. The full variable domain, completed using reference TRBV28 and TRBJ2-3, is DVKVTQSSRYLVKRTGEKVFLECVQDMDHENMFWYRQDPGLGLRLIYFSYDVKMKEKGDIPEGYSVSREKKERFSLILESASTNQTSMYLCARGGTSKGEDTQYFGPGTRLTVL.

There are many counts of this clonotype. The chain recombines TRBV13 with TRBJ2-5; unclear D gene. CDR3 length: 12 amino acids. The V gene's germline CDR1 is PRHDT and CDR2 FYEKMQ (reference sequence). The V and J ends lost 4 bases and 5 bases respectively, with 8 bases between them. This CDR3 reads CASSSPGETQYF. DNA for the CDR3: TGTGCCAGCAGCTCCCCCGGGGAGACCCAGTACTTC.

This clonotype turned up a few times. This rearrangement joins TRBV29-1 to TRBJ2-2; tentative D call: TRBD2 (6 bases). Germline V CDR1 and CDR2: SQVTM, ANQGSEA. The CDR3 extends over 14 amino acids. The V end was cut by 5 bases, the J end by 4 bases, with 14 bases between. The CDR3 spells CSVFSGVPTGELFF. CDR3 DNA sequence: TGCAGCGTTTTCTCGGGAGTGCCCACCGGGGAGCTGTTTTTT.

This clonotype came up a few times. The chain links TRBV7-9 to TRBJ2-1, with 11 bases that match TRBD2. CDR1 is SEHNR, CDR2 FQNEAQ, per germline (reference sequence). The CDR3 sequence is 17 residues long. V gave up 1 base and J gave up 10 bases; unmatched junction bases: 12. CDR3: CASSLEGGLAAVNEQFF. Written as DNA, the CDR3 is TGTGCCAGCAGCTTAGAGGGGGGACTAGCGGCCGTTAACGAGCAGTTCTTC. Looking up the rest from reference TRBV7-9 and TRBJ2-1 gives the full variable domain: DTGVSQNPRHKITKRGQNVTFRCDPISEHNRLYWYRQTLGQGPEFLTYFQNEAQLEKSRLLSDRFSAERPKGSFSTLEIQRTEQGDSAMYLCASSLEGGLAAVNEQFFGPGTRLTVL.

This clonotype was counted only a few times. The chain has TRBV20-1 and TRBJ2-7, with 12 bases that match TRBD2. This CDR3 comprises 19 residues. Germline V gives CDR1 DFQATT, CDR2 SNEGSKA (reference sequence). V lost 0 bases to trimming and J lost 1 base; unmatched junction nucleotides: 13. The CDR3 DNA reads TGCAGTGCTAGAGATAGGGTGGGACTAGCGGGCCTTCCGTCCTACGAGCAGTACTTC. It is translated as CSARDRVGLAGLPSYEQYF.

This clonotype was observed a handful of times. The chain uses TRBV7-9 and TRBJ2-5; D is perhaps TRBD1 (6 bases). Germline V CDR1 and CDR2: SEHNR, FQNEAQ (reference sequence). The CDR3 contains 14 residues. V was trimmed by 1 base and J by 9 bases, leaving 15 bases between them. CDR3 coding DNA: TGTGCCAGCAGCTTAGAGCAGGGGATCGCGTCCCAGTACTTC. Translated, it gives CASSLEQGIASQYF.

This clonotype came up a few times. The V gene is TRBV11-2, the J gene TRBJ1-4; TRBD1 matches 8 bases. The CDR3 loop spans 14 amino acids. Unmatched junction bases numbered 3, after V lost 2 bases and J lost 7 bases. Germline V lookup: CDR1 SGHAT, CDR2 FQNNGV. The CDR3 loop reads CASSLQGAGEKLFF. The CDR3 nucleotides are TGTGCCAGCAGCTTACAGGGGGCAGGTGAAAAACTGTTTTTT.

The sample holds a few counts of this clonotype. V is TRBV30 and J is TRBJ1-3; unclear D gene. This CDR3 spans 11 amino acids. V lost 3 bases to trimming and J lost 2 bases, with 2 bases between them. Germline V gene lookup returns CDR1 GTSNPN and CDR2 SVGIG (reference sequence). CDR3 region: CAWRPGNTIYF. The DNA of the CDR3 is TGTGCCTGGAGACCTGGAAACACCATATATTTT. Full variable domain (rest looked up from reference TRBV30 and TRBJ1-3): SQTIHQWPATLVQPVGSPLSLECTVEGTSNPNLYWYRQAAGRGLQLLFYSVGIGQISSEVPQNLSASRPQDRQFILSSKKLLLSDSGFYLCAWRPGNTIYFGEGSWLTVV.

This clonotype has a count of ten or more. This chain uses TRBV12-3 or TRBV12-4 with TRBJ1-1; D not resolved. Trimming took off 3 bases at V and 4 bases at J, with 12 bases between the two ends. This CDR3 comprises 14 residues. The CDR3 sequence is CASSLWGRGTEAFF. CDR3 coding DNA: TGTGCCAGCAGTTTGTGGGGTCGGGGCACTGAAGCTTTCTTT.

This clonotype has more than one count but fewer than ten. V is TRBV27 and J is TRBJ1-4; D unclear. V lost 3 bases and J 3 bases, leaving 11 bases between the germline ends. This CDR3 has 15 amino acids. Per germline, CDR1 MNHEY and CDR2 SMNVEV (reference sequence). The CDR3 DNA reads as TGTGCCAGCAGTTTGGAATTGGGGTCTAATGAAAAACTGTTTTTT. This sequence encodes CASSLELGSNEKLFF. Drawing the rest from reference TRBV27 and TRBJ1-4, the complete variable domain is EAQVTQNPRYLITVTGKKLTVTCSQNMNHEYMSWYRQDPGLGLRQIYYSMNVEVTDKGDVPEGYKVSRKEKRNFPLILESPSPNQTSLYFCASSLELGSNEKLFFGSGTQLSVL.

V usage is TRBV19 and J usage is TRBJ2-3, with 9 bases matching TRBD2. The trim removed 3 bases at V and 4 bases at J, leaving 5 bases unmatched. The germline CDR1 and CDR2 sequences are LNHDA and SQIVND (reference sequence). This CDR3 has 15 amino acids. CDR3 sequence: CASSIQAGGADTQYF. The CDR3 nucleotides read TGTGCCAGTAGTATCCAAGCGGGAGGCGCAGATACGCAGTATTTT.

The V call is TRBV12-3 or TRBV12-4, the J call TRBJ1-3; 8 bases match TRBD1. There are 13 residues in the CDR3. The J segment lost 6 bases and the V segment lost 7 bases, leaving 5 bases of the junction unmatched. In nucleotides, the CDR3 is TGTGCCAGCAACCCGACAGGGGAAAACACCATATATTTT. This gives the protein CASNPTGENTIYF.

Only a few counts were recorded for this clonotype. The rearrangement joins TRBV7-2 to TRBJ2-1; D is unclear. The CDR3 loop spans 13 amino acids. V dropped 1 base and J dropped 9 bases, with 10 bases sitting between them. Germline V gives CDR1 SGHTA, CDR2 FQGNSA. The CDR3 nucleotides are TGTGCCAGCAGCTTAGGGGTGTCCAGTGAGCAGTTCTTC. This sequence encodes CASSLGVSSEQFF.